The 29 T cell receptor beta chains below all came from one sample that was sequenced in a study of OX40 agonist ivuxolimab in advanced cancers. The table came from immunoSEQ multiplex PCR; TCRdb's copy has only in-frame clones and leaves some out. This table has 91,000 or so clones, roughly 94% appearing once. The specimen was CD4+ or CD8+ T cells sorted from blood, collected in a trial of the OX40 agonist ivuxolimab. Source of these receptors: an adult with an advanced solid tumor such as melanoma, head and neck, liver or kidney cancer.

The chain recombines TRBV9 with TRBJ1-2; 9 bases line up with TRBD1. The length of the CDR3 is 16 residues. J lost 7 bases, V lost 0 bases, and 10 bases had no gene match. Per germline, CDR1 SGDLS and CDR2 YYNGEE. The CDR3 DNA reads TGTGCCAGCAGCGTAGCTAGGGACAGGGATGTCGGTGGCTACACCTTC. This sequence encodes CASSVARDRDVGGYTF.

V gene TRBV4-1 combines with J gene TRBJ1-5, with a tentative D call TRBD1 (6 bases). V was trimmed by 3 bases and J by 2 bases, leaving 11 bases between them. The CDR3 is 15 residues long. Germline-derived CDR1 and CDR2 are MGHRA and YSYEKL. The CDR3 DNA reads as TGCGCCAGCAGCCAGGGGGCGGTCGGCAATCAGCCCCAGCATTTT. Translating it yields CASSQGAVGNQPQHF.

V is TRBV7-2 and J is TRBJ2-7; D call uncertain. CDR3 length: 11 residues. V was cut by 3 bases and J by 6 bases, with 6 bases left in between. Looked up from germline, CDR1 is SGHTA and CDR2 is FQGNSA. The CDR3 sequence: CASSLEREQYF. CDR3 sequence (DNA): TGTGCCAGCAGCTTGGAACGCGAGCAGTACTTC. The full variable domain, with the rest looked up from reference TRBV7-2 and TRBJ2-7, is GAGVSQSPSNKVTEKGKDVELRCDPISGHTALYWYRQSLGQGLEFLIYFQGNSAPDKSGLPSDRFSAERTGGSVSTLTIQRTQQEDSAVYLCASSLEREQYFGPGTRLTVT.

CDR3 sequence: CASSPTSRANEQFF. In DNA form, the CDR3 reads TGTGCCAGTAGTCCAACTTCTAGAGCCAATGAGCAGTTCTTC. The chain uses TRBV19 and TRBJ2-1, with unresolved D. The V end lost 5 bases, the J end lost 6 bases, and 14 bases lay between the germline ends. The CDR3 consists of 14 residues. Germline CDR1 reads LNHDA; CDR2 reads SQIVND (reference sequence). Looking up the rest from reference TRBV19 and TRBJ2-1 gives the full variable domain: DGGITQSPKYLFRKEGQNVTLSCEQNLNHDAMYWYRQDPGQGLRLIYYSQIVNDFQKGDIAEGYSVSREKKESFPLTVTSAQKNPTAFYLCASSPTSRANEQFFGPGTRLTVL.

The chain recombines TRBV4-3 with TRBJ1-3, with D possibly TRBD1 on 5 matching bases. The V end lost 1 base, the J end lost 0 bases, and 7 bases lay between the germline ends. The CDR3 is made up of 15 amino acids. Germline CDR1 LGHNA, CDR2 YSLEER. The CDR3 region has the DNA TGCGCCAGCAGCCAAGGACAGCGCTCTGGAAACACCATATATTTT. It yields the protein CASSQGQRSGNTIYF.

This clone was counted once. The chain has TRBV19 and TRBJ2-1, with 9 bases matching TRBD2. Trimming cost V 4 bases and J 6 bases; bases outside gene matches: 16. Germline CDR1 reads LNHDA; CDR2 reads SQIVND (reference sequence). The CDR3 is 18 amino acids. Written as DNA, the CDR3 is TGTGCCAGTAGTAGGGGGCTCTTGAAGCGGGAGGTGGCCAATGAGCAGTTCTTC. Its translation is CASSRGLLKREVANEQFF.

The genes are TRBV7-2 and TRBJ2-1; D is ambiguous. This CDR3 spans 14 amino acids. Trimming pared 5 bases from V and 13 bases from J, leaving 21 bases between. Germline-derived CDR1 and CDR2 are SGHTA and FQGNSA. CDR3 sequence (DNA): TGTGCCAGCAGCCCCGACAAAGCAACCTCAGTTCAGTTCTTC. It translates to CASSPDKATSVQFF.

This clone was recorded once. This chain uses TRBV5-6 with TRBJ1-5, with D perhaps matching TRBD1 (5 bases). Germline values: CDR1 SGHDT, CDR2 YYEEEE. V lost 0 bases, J lost 7 bases, and 8 bases lay in between. The CDR3 is 13 residues long. CDR3 region: CASSLVAGQPQHF. The CDR3 coding sequence is TGTGCCAGCAGCTTGGTGGCAGGGCAGCCCCAGCATTTT.

The J gene is TRBJ2-2, the V gene TRBV5-1; D gene unclear. CDR1 is SGHRS, CDR2 YFSETQ, per germline. The V end was cut by 0 bases, the J end by 2 bases, with 5 bases between. CDR3 length: 14 amino acids. This chain's CDR3 is CASSLGPNTGELFF. CDR3 coding DNA: TGCGCCAGCAGCTTGGGCCCTAACACCGGGGAGCTGTTTTTT.

This clone was counted once. The V call is TRBV10-1, the J call TRBJ2-5, with D hard to call. V dropped 3 bases and J dropped 5 bases, with 7 bases sitting between them. The CDR3 runs 12 residues. Germline values: CDR1 WNHNN, CDR2 SYGVQD (reference sequence). Here the CDR3 DNA reads TGCGCCAGCAGTGATATCGGCGAGACCCAGTACTTC. It yields the protein CASSDIGETQYF.

V is TRBV12-5 and J is TRBJ2-7; 9 bases agree with TRBD2. J gave up 3 bases and V 0 bases, and 24 bases lay outside the gene matches. There are 22 residues in the CDR3. Germline V gene sequence: CDR1 LGHNT, CDR2 FRNRAP. DNA for the CDR3: TGTGCTAGTGGTTTGGTACTAAGGGGTAGCGGGAGTCTCGTAGGCCCCCTCTACGAGCAGTACTTC. As protein: CASGLVLRGSGSLVGPLYEQYF.

The CDR3 sequence: CASFGRSSYEQYF. Written as DNA, the CDR3 is TGTGCCAGTTTCGGCCGTTCCTCCTACGAGCAGTACTTC. The V and J genes are TRBV5-6 and TRBJ2-7, with D unresolved. CDR1 SGHDT and CDR2 YYEEEE come from the germline V gene. This CDR3 has 13 amino acids. V dropped 8 bases and J dropped 0 bases, with 12 bases sitting between them.

The gene calls are TRBV5-1 and TRBJ2-3; no clear D gene. From germline, CDR1 is SGHRS and CDR2 YFSETQ. Between the trimmed V and J ends, which lost 5 bases and 2 bases, there was a span of 12 bases. There are 14 residues in the CDR3. The CDR3 protein is CASSLGSPTDTQYF. DNA for the CDR3: TGCGCCAGCAGTCTTGGCTCCCCCACAGATACGCAGTATTTT.

This clone was observed once. The chain combines TRBV2 with TRBJ1-1; no firm D call. Germline assignment: CDR1 SNHLY and CDR2 FYNNEI. The CDR3 has 14 amino acids. Deletions cut 1 base from V and 7 bases from J, with 13 bases between. The CDR3: CASSEVRRPFEAFF. CDR3 nucleotide sequence: TGTGCCAGCAGTGAAGTAAGGAGGCCATTTGAAGCTTTCTTT.

V usage is TRBV7-2 and J usage is TRBJ2-5; 12 bases agree with TRBD2. The CDR3 extends over 16 amino acids. The V gene's germline CDR1 is SGHTA and CDR2 FQGNSA. V lost 3 bases, J lost 5 bases, and 7 bases stayed unmatched. In DNA form, the CDR3 reads TGTGCCAGCAGCTTGTTGGCTAGCGGGGGGGCGGAGACCCAGTACTTC. Residues: CASSLLASGGAETQYF. Complete variable domain (other parts from reference TRBV7-2 and TRBJ2-5): GAGVSQSPSNKVTEKGKDVELRCDPISGHTALYWYRQSLGQGLEFLIYFQGNSAPDKSGLPSDRFSAERTGGSVSTLTIQRTQQEDSAVYLCASSLLASGGAETQYFGPGTRLLVL.

The gene calls are TRBV5-6 and TRBJ1-2; D unresolved. This CDR3 region has 13 residues. The V gene's germline CDR1 is SGHDT and CDR2 YYEEEE. V dropped 0 bases and J dropped 7 bases, with 10 bases sitting between them. The chain's CDR3 is CASSLEVLFGYTF. As DNA, the CDR3 is TGTGCCAGCAGCTTGGAGGTTTTGTTTGGCTACACCTTC.

In its sample, this clone was seen once. This sequence joins TRBV7-9 and TRBJ1-4; no clear D gene. Germline V gene lookup returns CDR1 SEHNR and CDR2 FQNEAQ (reference sequence). The CDR3 sequence is 15 residues long. The V gene lost 5 bases and the J gene lost 0 bases, with 10 bases spanning the gap. DNA of the CDR3: TGTGCCAGCAGCCCACCGTGGGCAACTAATGAAAAACTGTTTTTT. Its translation is CASSPPWATNEKLFF.

The chain carries TRBV7-2 and TRBJ2-7; a weak D match, TRBD2 (7 bases). The CDR3 sequence is 14 residues long. Trimming left V 5 bases short and J 1 base short, with 12 bases between. Germline CDR1 reads SGHTA; CDR2 reads FQGNSA. For the CDR3, the DNA is TGTGCCAGCAGCCGGGGGGCGGGTTCCTACGAGCAGTACTTC. Protein product: CASSRGAGSYEQYF.

The rearrangement joins TRBV5-1 to TRBJ1-3; the D gene is possibly TRBD1 (5 bases). Germline V gene lookup returns CDR1 SGHRS and CDR2 YFSETQ. Trimming stripped 0 bases from V and 3 bases from J, with 10 bases between. CDR3 size: 15 residues. The CDR3 nucleotides read TGCGCCAGCAGCTTGGGGGGCTTGGTTGGAAACACCATATATTTT. Translation: CASSLGGLVGNTIYF.

The chain is built from TRBV9 and TRBJ2-6, with unresolved D. The CDR3 consists of 14 residues. V was shortened by 4 bases and J by 0 bases, with 5 bases between the two germline ends. The V gene's germline CDR1 is SGDLS and CDR2 YYNGEE. In DNA form, the CDR3 reads TGTGCCAGCAGCATGAGCTCTGGGGCCAACGTCCTGACTTTC. Protein: CASSMSSGANVLTF.

A word on this clone: At one end, the junction sequence differs from germline, possibly due to a read error. This chain joins TRBV18 and TRBJ2-2, with D possibly being TRBD2 (7 bases). This CDR3 has 15 amino acids. Germline V gives CDR1 KGHSH, CDR2 LQKENI. The CDR3 DNA reads TGTGCCAGCTCTCCACAGCGGGACACTCTTCGGGAGCTGTTTTTT. It translates to CASSPQRDTLRELFF.

The chain employs TRBV5-1 and TRBJ1-2; TRBD1 matches 7 bases. This CDR3 spans 14 amino acids. Looked up from germline, CDR1 is SGHRS and CDR2 is YFSETQ. The junction had 3 bases not matched to a gene; V was cut back by 0 bases and J by 4 bases. In DNA form, the CDR3 reads TGCGCCAGCAGCTTGGAAGACAGGGCCTATGGCTACACCTTC. This codes for CASSLEDRAYGYTF. The full variable domain, rest sourced from reference TRBV5-1 and TRBJ1-2, is KAGVTQTPRYLIKTRGQQVTLSCSPISGHRSVSWYQQTPGQGLQFLFEYFSETQRNKGNFPGRFSGRQFSNSRSEMNVSTLELGDSALYLCASSLEDRAYGYTFGSGTRLTVV.

The chain combines TRBV6-5 with TRBJ2-2; TRBD1 aligns across 9 bases. V lost 5 bases, J lost 7 bases, and 8 bases stayed unmatched. Germline CDR1 is MNHEY and CDR2 is SVGAGI. The CDR3 spans 15 residues. The CDR3 reads CASSTSTGGNGELFF. The CDR3 DNA reads TGTGCCAGCAGTACCTCGACAGGGGGGAACGGGGAGCTGTTTTTT.

The chain has TRBV19 and TRBJ1-5; D might be TRBD1 (5 bases). The CDR3 length is 15 residues. Germline V gives CDR1 LNHDA, CDR2 SQIVND (reference sequence). Trimming left V 6 bases short and J 1 base short, with 13 bases between. CDR3 residues: CASRDQGTSNQPQHF. The CDR3 DNA reads as TGTGCCAGTAGGGACCAGGGTACCAGCAATCAGCCCCAGCATTTT. Combining the CDR3 with reference TRBV19 and TRBJ1-5 gives the whole variable domain DGGITQSPKYLFRKEGQNVTLSCEQNLNHDAMYWYRQDPGQGLRLIYYSQIVNDFQKGDIAEGYSVSREKKESFPLTVTSAQKNPTAFYLCASRDQGTSNQPQHFGDGTRLSIL.

The chain couples TRBV21-1 to TRBJ1-2; TRBD1, the table's D call, was not compared with the DNA. TRBV21-1 is described as a pseudogene. The CDR3 is 15 amino acids. The CDR3, as DNA: TGTGCCAGCAGCAAAGGGCAGGGGGAGAACTATGGCTACACCTTC. This codes for CASSKGQGENYGYTF.

The chain recombines TRBV4-1 with TRBJ2-3, with D possibly TRBD1 on 6 matching bases. This CDR3 has 17 amino acids. V lost 0 bases and J 0 bases, leaving 13 bases between the germline ends. CDR1 and CDR2 (germline): MGHRA, YSYEKL. In DNA form, the CDR3 reads TGCGCCAGCAGCCAAGATCAAGCCAGGGGAAGCACAGATACGCAGTATTTT. Its protein product is CASSQDQARGSTDTQYF.

Note on this clone: This specimen includes other DNA sequences encoding the same CDR3. J is TRBJ1-2 and V is TRBV10-3; D is uncertain. The CDR3 covers 13 residues. The germline V gene has CDR1 ENHRY and CDR2 SYGVKD. V dropped 3 bases and J dropped 2 bases, with 7 bases sitting between them. The CDR3: CAISESQNYGYTF. The CDR3 DNA reads as TGTGCCATCAGTGAATCGCAGAACTATGGCTACACCTTC.

The V and J genes are TRBV9 and TRBJ2-7; no definite D call. This CDR3 contains 14 residues. The germline CDR1 and CDR2 sequences are SGDLS and YYNGEE. V lost 3 bases and J 0 bases, leaving 10 bases between the germline ends. The CDR3 nucleotides read TGTGCCAGCAGCGAAAACACTGACTCCTACGAGCAGTACTTC. It translates to CASSENTDSYEQYF.

V gene TRBV4-1 combines with J gene TRBJ2-5; D gene uncertain. V shed 2 bases and J shed 0 bases, with 7 bases lying between them. Germline values: CDR1 MGHRA, CDR2 YSYEKL. The CDR3 has 14 residues. In DNA, the CDR3 is TGCGCCAGCAGCCAAAAGCAATACCAAGAGACCCAGTACTTC. Residues: CASSQKQYQETQYF.